This T cell receptor (beta chain) originates from a study of beta chain features in type 1 diabetes. Notes on the study in general: The analysis here could not establish whether HLA type shapes TCRB rearrangement.

To note about this clone: Its antigen is still unknown.

All of the isolated RNA was reverse transcribed, so expressed TCRB transcripts were sequenced. The assay was immunoSEQ multiplex PCR, and TCRdb's table has in-frame clones only and misses some. Of a few hundred thousand clones listed, about 18% are singletons. This CDR3 has 13 amino acids. Germline CDR1 is SGHTA and CDR2 is FQGNSA. Trimming took off 5 bases at V and 4 bases at J, with 9 bases between the two ends. Source material: naive CD4+ T cells from blood. The receptor's source is a woman aged 18-29 years in good health. V gene TRBV7-2 combines with J gene TRBJ1-5; D is possibly TRBD1 (5 bases). The CDR3 sequence is CASSGQGNQPQHF. The CDR3 coding sequence is TGTGCCAGCAGCGGCCAGGGAAATCAGCCCCAGCATTTT.